This TCR beta chain originates from a study of CD8+ T cells in alopecia areata. Germline lookup yields CDR1 LNHDA and CDR2 SQIVND (reference sequence). With V trimmed by 3 bases and J by 5 bases, 6 bases remained unmatched. The CDR3 contains 15 residues. This clone came up a few times. Following RNA extraction, reverse transcription yielded cDNA that acted as the sequencing template. The table came from immunoSEQ multiplex PCR; TCRdb's copy has only in-frame clones and leaves some out. The sample holds some 180,000 clones; 63% are singletons and the top ten take 1.7%. The sequence was obtained from a human donor with alopecia areata. The specimen comprised CD4+ T cells sorted from blood, sampled at week 0. The genes are TRBV19 and TRBJ1-4; 7 nucleotides agree with TRBD1. For the CDR3, the DNA is TGTGCCAGTAGTATTCACAGGGGACAGAATGAAAAACTGTTTTTT. Protein product: CASSIHRGQNEKLFF.